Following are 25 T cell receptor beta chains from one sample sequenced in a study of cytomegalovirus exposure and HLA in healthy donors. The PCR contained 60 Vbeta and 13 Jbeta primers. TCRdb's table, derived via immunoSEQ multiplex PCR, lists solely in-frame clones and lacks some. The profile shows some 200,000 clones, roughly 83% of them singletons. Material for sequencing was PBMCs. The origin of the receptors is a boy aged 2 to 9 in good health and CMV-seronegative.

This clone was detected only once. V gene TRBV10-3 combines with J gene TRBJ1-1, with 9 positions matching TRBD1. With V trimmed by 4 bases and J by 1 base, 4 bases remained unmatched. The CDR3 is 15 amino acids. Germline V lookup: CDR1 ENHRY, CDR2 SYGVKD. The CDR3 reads CAISVRTGANTEAFF. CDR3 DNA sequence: TGTGCCATCAGTGTCAGGACAGGGGCGAACACTGAAGCTTTCTTT.

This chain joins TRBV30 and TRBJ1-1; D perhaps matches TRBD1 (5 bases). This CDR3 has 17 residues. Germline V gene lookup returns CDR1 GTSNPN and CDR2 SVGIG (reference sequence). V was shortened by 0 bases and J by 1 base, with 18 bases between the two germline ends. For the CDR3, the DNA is TGTGCCTGGAGTGTACGGGGGGGGGAATCGGCGAACACTGAAGCTTTCTTT. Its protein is CAWSVRGGESANTEAFF.

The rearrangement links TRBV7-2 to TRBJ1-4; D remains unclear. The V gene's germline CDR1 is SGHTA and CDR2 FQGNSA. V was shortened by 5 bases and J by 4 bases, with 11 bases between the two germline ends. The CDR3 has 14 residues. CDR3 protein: CASSLGVNNEKLFF. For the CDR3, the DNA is TGTGCCAGCAGCCTCGGGGTAAATAATGAAAAACTGTTTTTT.

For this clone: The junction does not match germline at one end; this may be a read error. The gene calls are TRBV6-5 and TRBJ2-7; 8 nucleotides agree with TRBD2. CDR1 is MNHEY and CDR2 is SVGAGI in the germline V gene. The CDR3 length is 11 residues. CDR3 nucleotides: TGTGCCAGCAGTACGGGAGGGCCGGTTGTCTTC. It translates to CASSTGGPVVF.

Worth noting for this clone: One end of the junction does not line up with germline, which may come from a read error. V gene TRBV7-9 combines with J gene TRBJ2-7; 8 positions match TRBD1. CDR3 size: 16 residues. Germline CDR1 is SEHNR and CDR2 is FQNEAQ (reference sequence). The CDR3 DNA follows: TGTTCCAGCAGCTTAGGATTTTGGACAGGGAACTACGAGCAGTACTTC. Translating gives CSSSLGFWTGNYEQYF.

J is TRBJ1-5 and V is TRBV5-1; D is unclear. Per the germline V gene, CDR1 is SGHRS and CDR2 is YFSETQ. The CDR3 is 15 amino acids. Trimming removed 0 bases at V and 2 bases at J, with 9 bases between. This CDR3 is CASSLEAGGNQPQHF. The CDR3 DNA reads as TGCGCCAGCAGCTTGGAGGCGGGTGGCAATCAGCCCCAGCATTTT.

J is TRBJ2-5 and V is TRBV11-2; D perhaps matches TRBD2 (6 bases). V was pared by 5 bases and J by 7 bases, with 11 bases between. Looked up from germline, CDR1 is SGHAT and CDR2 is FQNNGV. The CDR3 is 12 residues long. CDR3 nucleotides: TGTGCCAGCAGCCCCCTGGGGGGGACCCAGTACTTC. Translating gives CASSPLGGTQYF.

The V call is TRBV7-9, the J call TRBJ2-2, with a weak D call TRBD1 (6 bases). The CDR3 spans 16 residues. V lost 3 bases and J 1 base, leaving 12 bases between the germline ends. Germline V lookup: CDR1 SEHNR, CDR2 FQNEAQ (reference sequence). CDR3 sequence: CASSLSSRGNTGELFF. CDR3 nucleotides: TGTGCCAGCAGCTTGAGTTCCAGGGGGAACACCGGGGAGCTGTTTTTT.

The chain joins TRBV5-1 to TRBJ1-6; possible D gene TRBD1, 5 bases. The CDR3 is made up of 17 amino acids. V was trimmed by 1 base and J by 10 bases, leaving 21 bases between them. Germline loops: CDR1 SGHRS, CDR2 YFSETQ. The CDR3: CASSLPLGGSGHSPLHF. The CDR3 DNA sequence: TGCGCCAGCAGCTTGCCACTCGGAGGGAGTGGACACTCACCCCTCCACTTT.

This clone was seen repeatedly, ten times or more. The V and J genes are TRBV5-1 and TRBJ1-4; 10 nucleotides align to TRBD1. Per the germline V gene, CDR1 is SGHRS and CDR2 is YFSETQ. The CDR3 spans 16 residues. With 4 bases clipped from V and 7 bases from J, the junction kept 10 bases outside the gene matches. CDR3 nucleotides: TGCGCCAGCAGCCCTGGACAGGGGGAGAGGAGTGAAAAACTGTTTTTT. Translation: CASSPGQGERSEKLFF.

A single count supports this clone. The CDR3 region is CSAKSDRAYTF. The DNA for the CDR3 is TGCAGTGCTAAAAGCGACAGGGCCTACACCTTC. The chain is built from TRBV20-1 and TRBJ1-2, with 7 bases fitting TRBD1. The germline CDR1 and CDR2 sequences are DFQATT and SNEGSKA (reference sequence). The V gene end was trimmed by 4 bases and the J gene end by 10 bases; junction bases not matched to a gene: 6. The CDR3 has 11 amino acids.

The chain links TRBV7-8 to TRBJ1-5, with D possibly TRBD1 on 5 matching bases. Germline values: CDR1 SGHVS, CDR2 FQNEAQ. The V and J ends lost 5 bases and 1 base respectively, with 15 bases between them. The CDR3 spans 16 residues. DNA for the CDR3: TGTGCCAGCAGCCGCGGGACGGCCAACAGCAATCAGCCCCAGCATTTT. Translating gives CASSRGTANSNQPQHF.

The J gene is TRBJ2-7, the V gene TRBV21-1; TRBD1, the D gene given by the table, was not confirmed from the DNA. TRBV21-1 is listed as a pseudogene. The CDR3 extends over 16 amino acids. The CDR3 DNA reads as TGTGCCAGCAGCAAAGATGGCCGTTACAGCTCCTACGAGCAGTACTTC. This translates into CASSKDGRYSSYEQYF.

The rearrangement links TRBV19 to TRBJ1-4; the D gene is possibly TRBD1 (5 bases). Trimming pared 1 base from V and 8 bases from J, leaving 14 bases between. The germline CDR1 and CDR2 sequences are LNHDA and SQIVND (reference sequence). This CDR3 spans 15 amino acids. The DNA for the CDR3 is TGTGCCAGTAGTATAGCGGGCAGGGATAACGAAAAACTGTTTTTT. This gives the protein CASSIAGRDNEKLFF. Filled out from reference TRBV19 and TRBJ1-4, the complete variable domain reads DGGITQSPKYLFRKEGQNVTLSCEQNLNHDAMYWYRQDPGQGLRLIYYSQIVNDFQKGDIAEGYSVSREKKESFPLTVTSAQKNPTAFYLCASSIAGRDNEKLFFGSGTQLSVL.

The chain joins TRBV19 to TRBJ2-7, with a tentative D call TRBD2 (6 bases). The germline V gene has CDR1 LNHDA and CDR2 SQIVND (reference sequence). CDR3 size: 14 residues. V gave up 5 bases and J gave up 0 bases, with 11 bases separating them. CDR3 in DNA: TGTGCCAGTAGTGTGGGGGGAAGCTCCTACGAGCAGTACTTC. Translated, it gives CASSVGGSSYEQYF.

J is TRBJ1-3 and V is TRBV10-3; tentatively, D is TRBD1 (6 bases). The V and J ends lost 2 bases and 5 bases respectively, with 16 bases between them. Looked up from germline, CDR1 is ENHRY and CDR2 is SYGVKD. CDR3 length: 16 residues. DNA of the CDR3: TGTGCCATCAGTGAGCCGGCAGGGGCAGAAAGAAACACCATATATTTT. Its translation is CAISEPAGAERNTIYF.

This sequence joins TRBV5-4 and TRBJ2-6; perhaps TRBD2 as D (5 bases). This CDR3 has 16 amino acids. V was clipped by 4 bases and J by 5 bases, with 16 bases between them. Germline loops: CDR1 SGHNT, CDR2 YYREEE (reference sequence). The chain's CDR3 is CASSASGVTWANVLTF. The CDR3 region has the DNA TGTGCCAGCAGCGCCTCCGGGGTAACGTGGGCCAACGTCCTGACTTTC.

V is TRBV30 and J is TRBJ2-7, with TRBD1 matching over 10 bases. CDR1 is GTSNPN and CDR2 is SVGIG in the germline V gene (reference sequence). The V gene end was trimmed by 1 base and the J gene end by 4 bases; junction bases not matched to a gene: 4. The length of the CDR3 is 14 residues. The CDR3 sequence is CAWSAGTGEYEQYF. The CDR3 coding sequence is TGTGCCTGGAGTGCCGGGACAGGGGAGTACGAGCAGTACTTC.

Here the CDR3 reads CASSVGPGQGLYTQYF. CDR3 bases: TGTGCCAGCAGCGTAGGACCGGGACAGGGCCTTTATACGCAGTATTTT. V gene TRBV9 combines with J gene TRBJ2-3, with 9 bases that match TRBD1. Germline loops: CDR1 SGDLS, CDR2 YYNGEE. The CDR3 runs 16 residues. Trimming at V came to 0 bases and at J to 7 bases, leaving 9 bases not matched to a gene.

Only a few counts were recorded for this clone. The CDR3 sequence: CASSPRLVLSEQYF. The CDR3 nucleotides are TGTGCCAGCAGTCCGCGACTAGTTCTAAGCGAGCAGTACTTC. The rearrangement uses TRBV6-5 and TRBJ2-7, with D perhaps TRBD2 (6 bases). Germline values: CDR1 MNHEY, CDR2 SVGAGI. The CDR3 spans 14 residues. Trimming stripped 5 bases from V and 6 bases from J, with 17 bases between.

The CDR3 here is CASSPSGHFYGYTF. The CDR3 DNA sequence: TGTGCCAGCAGTCCCTCCGGACACTTCTATGGCTACACCTTC. The J gene is TRBJ1-2, the V gene TRBV27; possibly TRBD1 for D (5 bases). CDR1 MNHEY and CDR2 SMNVEV come from the germline V gene (reference sequence). This CDR3 region has 14 residues. Between the trimmed V and J ends, which lost 5 bases and 4 bases, there was a span of 14 bases.

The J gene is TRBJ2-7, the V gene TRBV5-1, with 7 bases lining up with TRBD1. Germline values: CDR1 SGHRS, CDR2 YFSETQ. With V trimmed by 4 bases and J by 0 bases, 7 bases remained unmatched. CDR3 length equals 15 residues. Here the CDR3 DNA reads TGCGCCAGCAGCAGGGAAGGACAGGACTCCTACGAGCAGTACTTC. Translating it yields CASSREGQDSYEQYF.

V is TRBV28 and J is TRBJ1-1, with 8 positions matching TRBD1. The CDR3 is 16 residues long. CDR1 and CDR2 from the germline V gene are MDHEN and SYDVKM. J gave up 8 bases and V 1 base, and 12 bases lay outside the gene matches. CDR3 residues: CASSLSQTGVMREAFF. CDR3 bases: TGTGCCAGCAGTTTATCCCAGACAGGGGTGATGAGGGAAGCTTTCTTT.

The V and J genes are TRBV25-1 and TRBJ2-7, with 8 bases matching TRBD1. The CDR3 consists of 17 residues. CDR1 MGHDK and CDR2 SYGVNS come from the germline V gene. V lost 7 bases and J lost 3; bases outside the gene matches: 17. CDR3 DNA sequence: TGTGCCAGCACTGGGACAGGACCGTCAGGGTCTCACTACGAGCAGTACTTC. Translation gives CASTGTGPSGSHYEQYF.

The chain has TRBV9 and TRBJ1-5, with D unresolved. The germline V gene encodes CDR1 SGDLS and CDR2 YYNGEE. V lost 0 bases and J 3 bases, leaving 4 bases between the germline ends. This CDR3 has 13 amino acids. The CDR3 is CASSVAVNQPQHF. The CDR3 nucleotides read TGTGCCAGCAGCGTAGCGGTCAATCAGCCCCAGCATTTT.